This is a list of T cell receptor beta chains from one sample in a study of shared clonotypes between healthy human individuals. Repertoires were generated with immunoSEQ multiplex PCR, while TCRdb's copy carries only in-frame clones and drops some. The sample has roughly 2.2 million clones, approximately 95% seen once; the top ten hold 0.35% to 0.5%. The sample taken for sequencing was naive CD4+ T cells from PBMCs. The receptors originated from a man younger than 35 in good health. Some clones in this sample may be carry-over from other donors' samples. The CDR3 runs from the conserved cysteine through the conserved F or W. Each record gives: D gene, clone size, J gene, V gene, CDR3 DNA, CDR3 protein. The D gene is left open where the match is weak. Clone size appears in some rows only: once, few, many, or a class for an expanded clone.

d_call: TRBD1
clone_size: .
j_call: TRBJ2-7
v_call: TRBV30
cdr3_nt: TGTGCCTGGAGGGAACAGGGGCTGTACGAGCAGTACTTC
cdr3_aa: CAWREQGLYEQYF

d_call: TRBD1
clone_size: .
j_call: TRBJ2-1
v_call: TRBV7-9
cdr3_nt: TGTGCCAGCAGCTTCTGGGACAGGTACAATGAGCAGTTCTTC
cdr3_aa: CASSFWDRYNEQFF

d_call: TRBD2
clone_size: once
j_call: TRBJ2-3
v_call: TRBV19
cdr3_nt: TGTGCCAGTAGTGTAACTAGCGGGGCGAGCACAGATACGCAGTATTTT
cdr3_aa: CASSVTSGASTDTQYF

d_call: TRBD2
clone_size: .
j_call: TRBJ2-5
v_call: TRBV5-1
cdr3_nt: TGCGCCAGCAGCTTGGGTATAGCGGGAGGTTCTGCGGAGACCCAGTACTTC
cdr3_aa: CASSLGIAGGSAETQYF

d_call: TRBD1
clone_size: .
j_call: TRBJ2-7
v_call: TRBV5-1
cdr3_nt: TGCGCCAGCGGACCCACAGGGGACGAGCAGTACTTC
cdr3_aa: CASGPTGDEQYF

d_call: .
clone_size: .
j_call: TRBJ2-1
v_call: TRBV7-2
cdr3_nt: TGTGCCAGCAGCCCCCTTGCCCTGTACAATGAGCAGTTCTTC
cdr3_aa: CASSPLALYNEQFF

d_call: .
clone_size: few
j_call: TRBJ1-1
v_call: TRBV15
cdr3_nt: TGTGCCACCAGCAGAGAAACCTTGAACACTGAAGCTTTCTTT
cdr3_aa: CATSRETLNTEAFF

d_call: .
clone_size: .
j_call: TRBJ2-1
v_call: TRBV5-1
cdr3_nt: TGCGCCAGCAGCTTGGAGGTTTCCTACAATGAGCAGTTCTTC
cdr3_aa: CASSLEVSYNEQFF

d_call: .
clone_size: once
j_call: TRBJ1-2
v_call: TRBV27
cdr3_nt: TGTGCCAGCAGGCTTATCCAGGGGCCAGCTAACTATGGCTACACCTTC
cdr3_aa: CASRLIQGPANYGYTF

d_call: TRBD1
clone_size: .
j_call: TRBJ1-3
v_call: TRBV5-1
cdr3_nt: TGCGCCAGCAGCCCCGGGACAGGGAGTACAGCGGGAAACACCATATATTTT
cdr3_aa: CASSPGTGSTAGNTIYF

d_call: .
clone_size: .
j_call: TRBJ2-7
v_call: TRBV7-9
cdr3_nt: TGTGCCAGCAGCTCGTCTGGACAGTTTTACTCCTACGAGCAGTACTTC
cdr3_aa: CASSSSGQFYSYEQYF

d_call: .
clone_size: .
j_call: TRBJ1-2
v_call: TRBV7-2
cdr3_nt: TGTGCCTCCTCTGGGGAGGCGGTGAGCTATGGCTACACCTTC
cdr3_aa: CASSGEAVSYGYTF

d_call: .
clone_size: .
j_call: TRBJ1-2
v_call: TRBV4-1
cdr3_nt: TGCGCCAGCAGCCAAGATCGGGGCAGGGAACGATATGGCTACACCTTC
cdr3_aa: CASSQDRGRERYGYTF

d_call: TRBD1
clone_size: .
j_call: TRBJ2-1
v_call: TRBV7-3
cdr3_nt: TGTGCCAGCAGCCCCGGGACAGGGGGATACAATGAGCAGTTCTTC
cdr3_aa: CASSPGTGGYNEQFF

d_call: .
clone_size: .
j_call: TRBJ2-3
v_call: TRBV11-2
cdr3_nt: TGTGCCAGCAGCGCACCGGGACTCGTGAGAGATACGCAGTATTTT
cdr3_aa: CASSAPGLVRDTQYF

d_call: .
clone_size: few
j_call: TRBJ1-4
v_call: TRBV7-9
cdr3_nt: TGTGCCAGCAGCTTGGCCTTGCCTGAAAAACTGTTTTTT
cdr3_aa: CASSLALPEKLFF

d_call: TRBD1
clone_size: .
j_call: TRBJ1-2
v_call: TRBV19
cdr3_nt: TGTGCCAGTAGTATCTTCGGACAGGGGGCGTCTGGCTACACCTTC
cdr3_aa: CASSIFGQGASGYTF

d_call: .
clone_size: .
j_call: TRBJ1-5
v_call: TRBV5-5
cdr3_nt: TGTGCCAGCAGCTTGGTTGGGGTTTTGAGTCCCCAGCATTTT
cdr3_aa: CASSLVGVLSPQHF

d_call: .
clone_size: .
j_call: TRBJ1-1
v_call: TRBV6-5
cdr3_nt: TGTGCCAGCAGTCCCCGGGACGCTTCGGGAACTGAAGCTTTCTTT
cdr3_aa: CASSPRDASGTEAFF

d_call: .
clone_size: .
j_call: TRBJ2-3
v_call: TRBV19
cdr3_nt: TGTGCCAGTAGTATTTATAAGGGGCAAGAAGATACGCAGTATTTT
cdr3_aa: CASSIYKGQEDTQYF

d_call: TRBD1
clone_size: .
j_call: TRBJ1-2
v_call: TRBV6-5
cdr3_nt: TGTGCCAGCAGTTTCGACAGGGGCGGCTATGGCTACACCTTC
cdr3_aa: CASSFDRGGYGYTF

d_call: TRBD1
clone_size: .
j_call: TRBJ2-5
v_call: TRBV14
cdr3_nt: TGTGCCAGCAGCCACCCAACAGGGGACCAAGAGACCCAGTACTTC
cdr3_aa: CASSHPTGDQETQYF

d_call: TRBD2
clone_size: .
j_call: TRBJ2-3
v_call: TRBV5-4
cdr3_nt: TGTGCCAGCACCAACCCACGGGGGGGAAACACAGATACGCAGTATTTT
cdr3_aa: CASTNPRGGNTDTQYF

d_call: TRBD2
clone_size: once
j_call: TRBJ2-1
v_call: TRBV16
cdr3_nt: TGTGCCAGCAGCCGATCTGGTATTGGGACTAGCGGGACCCGTGAGCAGTTCTTC
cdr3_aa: CASSRSGIGTSGTREQFF

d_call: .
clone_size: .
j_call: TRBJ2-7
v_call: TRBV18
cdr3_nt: TGTGCCAGCGCACGGACTAGGGGGGACCGGGAGCAGTACTTC
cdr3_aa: CASARTRGDREQYF

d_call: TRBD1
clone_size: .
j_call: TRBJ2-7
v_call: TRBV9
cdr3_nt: TGTGCCAGCAGCGTAGGTGGGACAGGGTCGTACGAGCAGTACTTC
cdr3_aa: CASSVGGTGSYEQYF

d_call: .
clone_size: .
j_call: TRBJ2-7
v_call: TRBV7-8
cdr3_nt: TGTGCCAGCGGCCAACCGGGGCGGGCGACCTACGAGCAGTACTTC
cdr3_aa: CASGQPGRATYEQYF

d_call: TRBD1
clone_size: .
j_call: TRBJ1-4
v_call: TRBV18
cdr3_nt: TGTGCCAGCTCCCAACCCGGGACAGGGAAGAGTGAAAAACTGTTTTTT
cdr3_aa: CASSQPGTGKSEKLFF

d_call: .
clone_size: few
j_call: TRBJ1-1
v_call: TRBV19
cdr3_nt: TGTGCCAGTAGGGCGTGGGCGCAAGGGATTGAAGCTTTCTTT
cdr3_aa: CASRAWAQGIEAFF

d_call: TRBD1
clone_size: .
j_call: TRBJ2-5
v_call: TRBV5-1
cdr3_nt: TGCGCCAGCAGGCCTGGGACAGGCCAAGAGACCCAGTACTTC
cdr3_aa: CASRPGTGQETQYF

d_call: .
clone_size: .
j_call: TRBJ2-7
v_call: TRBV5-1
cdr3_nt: TGCGCCAGCAGCTGGGGGATGGCTAGCGCTGGCTACGAGCAGTACTTC
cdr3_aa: CASSWGMASAGYEQYF

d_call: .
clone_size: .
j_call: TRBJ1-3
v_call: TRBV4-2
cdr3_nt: TGTGCCAGCAGCCAAGATCGACTGAACTCTGGAAACACCATATATTTT
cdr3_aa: CASSQDRLNSGNTIYF

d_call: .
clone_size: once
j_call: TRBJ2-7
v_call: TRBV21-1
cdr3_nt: TGTGCCAGCAGCAACCTAGTGGACCCTCGGTCCAGGGGGGACGAGCAGTACTTC
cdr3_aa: CASSNLVDPRSRGDEQYF

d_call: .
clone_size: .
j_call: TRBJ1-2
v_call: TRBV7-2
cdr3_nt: TGTGCCAGCAGCCCCCAGTATAGTTCTAACTATGGCTACACCTTC
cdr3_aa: CASSPQYSSNYGYTF

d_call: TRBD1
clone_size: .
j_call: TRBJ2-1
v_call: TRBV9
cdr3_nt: TGTGCCAGCAGCCTGGACAGGGGCCGGGGCTACAATGAGCAGTTCTTC
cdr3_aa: CASSLDRGRGYNEQFF

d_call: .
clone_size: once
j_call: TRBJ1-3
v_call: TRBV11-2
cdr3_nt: TGTGCCAGCAGCTCCCGACTGCGTTTGGTCTCTGGAAACACCATATATTTT
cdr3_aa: CASSSRLRLVSGNTIYF